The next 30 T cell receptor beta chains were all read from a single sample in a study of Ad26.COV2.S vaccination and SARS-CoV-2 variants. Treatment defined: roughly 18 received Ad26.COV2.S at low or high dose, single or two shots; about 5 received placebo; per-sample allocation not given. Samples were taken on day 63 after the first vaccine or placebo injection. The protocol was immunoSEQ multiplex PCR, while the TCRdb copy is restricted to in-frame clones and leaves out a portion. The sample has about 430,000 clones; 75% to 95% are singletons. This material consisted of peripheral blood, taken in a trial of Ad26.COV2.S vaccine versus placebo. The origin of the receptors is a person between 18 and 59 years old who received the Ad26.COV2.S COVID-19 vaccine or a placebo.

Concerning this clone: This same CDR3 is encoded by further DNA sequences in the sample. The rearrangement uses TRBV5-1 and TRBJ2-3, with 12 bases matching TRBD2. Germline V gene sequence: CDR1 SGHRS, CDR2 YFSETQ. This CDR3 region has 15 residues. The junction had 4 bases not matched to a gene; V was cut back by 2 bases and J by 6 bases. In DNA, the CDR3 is TGCGCCAGCAGCTTACGGACTAGCGGGACGGATACGCAGTATTTT. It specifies CASSLRTSGTDTQYF.

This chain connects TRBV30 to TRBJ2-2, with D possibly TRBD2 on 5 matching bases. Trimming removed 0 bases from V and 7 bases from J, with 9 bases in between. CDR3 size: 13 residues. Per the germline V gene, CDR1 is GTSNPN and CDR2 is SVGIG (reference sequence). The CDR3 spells CAWSVGRGGELFF. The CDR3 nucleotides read TGTGCCTGGAGTGTAGGTCGGGGCGGGGAGCTGTTTTTT.

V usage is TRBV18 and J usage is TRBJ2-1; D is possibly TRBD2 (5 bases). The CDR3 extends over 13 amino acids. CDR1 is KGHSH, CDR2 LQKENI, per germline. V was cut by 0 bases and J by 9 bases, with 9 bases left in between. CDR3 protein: CASSPPFEGEQFF. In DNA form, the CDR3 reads TGTGCCAGCTCACCACCCTTCGAGGGTGAGCAGTTCTTC.

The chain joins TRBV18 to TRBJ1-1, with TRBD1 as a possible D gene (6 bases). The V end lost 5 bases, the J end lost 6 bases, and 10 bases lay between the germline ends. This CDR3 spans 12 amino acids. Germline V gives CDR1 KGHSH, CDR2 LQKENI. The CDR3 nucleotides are TGTGCCAGCTCAGAGACAGGCTCTGAAGCTTTCTTT. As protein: CASSETGSEAFF.

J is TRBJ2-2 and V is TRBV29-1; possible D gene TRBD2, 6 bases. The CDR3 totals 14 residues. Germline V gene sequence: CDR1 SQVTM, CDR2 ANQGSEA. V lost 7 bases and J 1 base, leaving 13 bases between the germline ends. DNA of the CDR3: TGCAGCGCCTGCGGGGATGGGAACACCGGGGAGCTGTTTTTT. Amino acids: CSACGDGNTGELFF.

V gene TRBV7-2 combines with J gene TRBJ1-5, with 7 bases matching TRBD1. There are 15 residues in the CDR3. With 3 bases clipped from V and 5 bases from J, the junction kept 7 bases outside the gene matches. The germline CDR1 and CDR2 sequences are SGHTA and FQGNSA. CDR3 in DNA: TGTGCCAGCAGCTTCAGCGGACAGGTAGATCAGCCCCAGCATTTT. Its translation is CASSFSGQVDQPQHF.

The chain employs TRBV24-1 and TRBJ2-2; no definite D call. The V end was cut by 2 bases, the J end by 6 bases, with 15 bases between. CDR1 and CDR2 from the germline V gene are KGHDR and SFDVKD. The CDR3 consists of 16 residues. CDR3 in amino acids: CATSDSRPSFSGELFF. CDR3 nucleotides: TGTGCCACCAGTGATTCACGACCTAGTTTTTCCGGGGAGCTGTTTTTT.

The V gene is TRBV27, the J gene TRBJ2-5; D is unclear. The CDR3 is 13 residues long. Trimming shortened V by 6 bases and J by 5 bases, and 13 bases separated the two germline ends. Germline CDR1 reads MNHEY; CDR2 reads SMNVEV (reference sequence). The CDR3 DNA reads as TGTGCCAGCAGCTCGGGTAGCCTTGAGACCCAGTACTTC. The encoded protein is CASSSGSLETQYF.

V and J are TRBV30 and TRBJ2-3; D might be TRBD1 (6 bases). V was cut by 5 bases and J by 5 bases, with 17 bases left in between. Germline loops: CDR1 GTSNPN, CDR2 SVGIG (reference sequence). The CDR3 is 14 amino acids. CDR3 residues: CAWLTQGLLDTQYF. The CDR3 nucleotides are TGTGCCTGGCTAACTCAGGGGCTACTAGATACGCAGTATTTT.

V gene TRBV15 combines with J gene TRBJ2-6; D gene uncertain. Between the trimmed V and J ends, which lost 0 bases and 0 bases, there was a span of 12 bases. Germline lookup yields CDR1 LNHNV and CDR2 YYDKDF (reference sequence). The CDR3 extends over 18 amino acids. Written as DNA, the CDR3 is TGTGCCACCAGCAGAGAGACGGCGACCTCCTCTGGGGCCAACGTCCTGACTTTC. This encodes CATSRETATSSGANVLTF. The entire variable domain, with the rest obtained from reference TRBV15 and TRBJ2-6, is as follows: DAMVIQNPRYQVTQFGKPVTLSCSQTLNHNVMYWYQQKSSQAPKLLFHYYDKDFNNEADTPDNFQSRRPNTSFCFLDIRSPGLGDTAMYLCATSRETATSSGANVLTFGAGSRLTVL.

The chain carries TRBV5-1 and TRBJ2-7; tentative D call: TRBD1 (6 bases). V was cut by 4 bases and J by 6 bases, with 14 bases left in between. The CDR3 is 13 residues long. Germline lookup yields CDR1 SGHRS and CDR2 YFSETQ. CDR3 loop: CASSKDSPREQYF. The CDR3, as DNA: TGCGCCAGCAGCAAGGACAGTCCGCGCGAGCAGTACTTC.

The CDR3 loop is CASSYSGRAGEKLFF. The DNA for the CDR3 is TGTGCCAGCAGTTACTCTGGGAGGGCCGGAGAAAAACTGTTTTTT. The V call is TRBV6-5, the J call TRBJ1-4; D not resolved. There are 15 residues in the CDR3. CDR1 is MNHEY and CDR2 is SVGAGI in the germline V gene. The ends were cut back, 0 bases at V and 8 bases at J, with 13 bases in the middle.

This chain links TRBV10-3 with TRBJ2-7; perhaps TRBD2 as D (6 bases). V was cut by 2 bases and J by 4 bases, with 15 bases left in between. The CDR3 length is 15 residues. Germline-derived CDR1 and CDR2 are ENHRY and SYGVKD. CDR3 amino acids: CAISEGAGTVYEQYF. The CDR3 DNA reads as TGTGCCATCAGTGAGGGGGCGGGAACGGTTTACGAGCAGTACTTC.

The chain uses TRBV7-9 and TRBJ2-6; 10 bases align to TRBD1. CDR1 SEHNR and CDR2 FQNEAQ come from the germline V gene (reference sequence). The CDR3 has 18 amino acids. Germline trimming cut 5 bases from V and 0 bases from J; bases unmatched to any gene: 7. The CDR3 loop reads CASSRPGTGVSGANVLTF. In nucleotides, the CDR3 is TGTGCCAGCAGCCGACCCGGGACAGGGGTCTCTGGGGCCAACGTCCTGACTTTC. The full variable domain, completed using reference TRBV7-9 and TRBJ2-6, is DTGVSQNPRHKITKRGQNVTFRCDPISEHNRLYWYRQTLGQGPEFLTYFQNEAQLEKSRLLSDRFSAERPKGSFSTLEIQRTEQGDSAMYLCASSRPGTGVSGANVLTFGAGSRLTVL.

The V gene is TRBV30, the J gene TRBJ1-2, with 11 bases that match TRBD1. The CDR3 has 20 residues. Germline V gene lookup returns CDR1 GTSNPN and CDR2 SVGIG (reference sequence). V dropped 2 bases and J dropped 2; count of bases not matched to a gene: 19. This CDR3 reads CAWSRASTGTGGSQNYGYTF. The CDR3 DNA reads TGTGCCTGGAGTCGAGCGTCTACCGGGACAGGGGGGTCCCAGAACTATGGCTACACCTTC.

The CDR3: CASRATPTGTEAFF. DNA of the CDR3: TGTGCCAGCAGGGCCACTCCGACTGGGACTGAAGCTTTCTTT. The gene calls are TRBV28 and TRBJ1-1, with D unclear. From germline, CDR1 is MDHEN and CDR2 SYDVKM. The V end lost 6 bases, the J end lost 5 bases, and 16 bases lay between the germline ends. The CDR3 loop spans 14 amino acids.

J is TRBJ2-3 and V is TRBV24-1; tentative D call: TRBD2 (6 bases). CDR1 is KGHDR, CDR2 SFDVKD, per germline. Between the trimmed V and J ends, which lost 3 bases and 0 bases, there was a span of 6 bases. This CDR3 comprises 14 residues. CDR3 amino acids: CATSDRGSTDTQYF. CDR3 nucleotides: TGTGCCACCAGTGATCGGGGGAGCACAGATACGCAGTATTTT.

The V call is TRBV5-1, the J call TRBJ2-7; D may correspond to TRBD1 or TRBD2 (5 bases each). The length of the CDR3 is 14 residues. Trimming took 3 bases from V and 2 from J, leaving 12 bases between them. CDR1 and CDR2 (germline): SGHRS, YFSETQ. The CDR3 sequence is CASSSRDGAYEQYF. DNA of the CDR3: TGCGCCAGCAGCTCCCGGGACGGGGCCTACGAGCAGTACTTC.

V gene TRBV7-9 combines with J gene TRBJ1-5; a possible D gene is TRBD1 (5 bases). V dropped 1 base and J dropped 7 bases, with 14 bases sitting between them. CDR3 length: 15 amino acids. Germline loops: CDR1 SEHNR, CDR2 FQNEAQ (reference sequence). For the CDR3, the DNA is TGTGCCAGCAGCTTAGTGGGAGCAGGGCAGCAGCCCCAGCATTTT. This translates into CASSLVGAGQQPQHF.

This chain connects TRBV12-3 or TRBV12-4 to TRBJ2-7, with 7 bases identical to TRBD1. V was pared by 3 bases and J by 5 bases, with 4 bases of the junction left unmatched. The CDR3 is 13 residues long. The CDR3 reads CASSLDRLDEQYF. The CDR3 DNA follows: TGTGCCAGCAGTTTGGACAGGCTGGACGAGCAGTACTTC.

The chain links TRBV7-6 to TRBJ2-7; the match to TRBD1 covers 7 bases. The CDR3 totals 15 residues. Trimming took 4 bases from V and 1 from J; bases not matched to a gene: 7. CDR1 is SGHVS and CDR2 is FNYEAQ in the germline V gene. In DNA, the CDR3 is TGTGCCAGCAGCTCCAGGACAGGACATTCCTACGAGCAGTACTTC. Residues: CASSSRTGHSYEQYF.

The chain's CDR3 is CASRYRGLNTEAFF. The DNA of the CDR3 is TGCGCCAGCAGATACAGGGGATTGAACACTGAAGCTTTCTTT. The chain has TRBV5-1 and TRBJ1-1, with 7 positions matching TRBD1. This CDR3 contains 14 residues. From germline, CDR1 is SGHRS and CDR2 YFSETQ. The junction had 4 bases not matched to a gene; V was cut back by 5 bases and J by 0 bases.

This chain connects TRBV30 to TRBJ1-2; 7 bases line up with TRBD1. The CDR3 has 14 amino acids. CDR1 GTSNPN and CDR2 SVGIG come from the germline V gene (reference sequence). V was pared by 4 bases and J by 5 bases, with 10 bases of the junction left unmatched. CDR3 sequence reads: CAWNPDRSFYGYTF. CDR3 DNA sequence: TGTGCCTGGAATCCGGACAGGAGTTTTTATGGCTACACCTTC.

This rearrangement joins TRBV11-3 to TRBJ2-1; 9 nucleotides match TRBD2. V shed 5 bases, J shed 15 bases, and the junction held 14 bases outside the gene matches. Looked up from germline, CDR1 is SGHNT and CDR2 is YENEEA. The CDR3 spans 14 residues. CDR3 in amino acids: CASSPGLAHVIRFF. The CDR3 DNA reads TGTGCCAGCAGCCCGGGACTAGCCCACGTCATACGGTTCTTC.

The CDR3 DNA reads as TGCGCCAGCAGCCTTTTAGGACTAGCGGGAGCAGATACGCAGTATTTT. It translates to CASSLLGLAGADTQYF. The chain recombines TRBV4-1 with TRBJ2-3; 13 positions match TRBD2. The CDR3 loop spans 16 amino acids. Germline V lookup: CDR1 MGHRA, CDR2 YSYEKL. The V gene end was trimmed by 4 bases and the J gene end by 4 bases; junction bases not matched to a gene: 5.

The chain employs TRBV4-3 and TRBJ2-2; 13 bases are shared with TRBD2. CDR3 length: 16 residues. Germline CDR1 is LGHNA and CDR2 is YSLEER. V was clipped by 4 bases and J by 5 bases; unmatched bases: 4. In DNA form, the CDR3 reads TGCGCCAGCAGCCGTGGACTAGCGGGAGTTACCGGGGAGCTGTTTTTT. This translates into CASSRGLAGVTGELFF.

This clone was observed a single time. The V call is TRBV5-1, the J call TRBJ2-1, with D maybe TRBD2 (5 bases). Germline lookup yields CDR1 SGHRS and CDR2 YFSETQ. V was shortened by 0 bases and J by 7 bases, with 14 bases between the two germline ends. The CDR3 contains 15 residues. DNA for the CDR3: TGCGCCAGCAGCTTGGTCTTCGGGATGGGAAATGAGCAGTTCTTC. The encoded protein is CASSLVFGMGNEQFF.

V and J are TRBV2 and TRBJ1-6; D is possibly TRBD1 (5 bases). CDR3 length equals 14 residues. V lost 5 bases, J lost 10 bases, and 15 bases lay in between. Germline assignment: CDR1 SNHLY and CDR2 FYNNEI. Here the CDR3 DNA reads TGTGCCAGCAGTTCCTCAGGGTCGGAGTCACCCCTCCACTTT. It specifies CASSSSGSESPLHF.

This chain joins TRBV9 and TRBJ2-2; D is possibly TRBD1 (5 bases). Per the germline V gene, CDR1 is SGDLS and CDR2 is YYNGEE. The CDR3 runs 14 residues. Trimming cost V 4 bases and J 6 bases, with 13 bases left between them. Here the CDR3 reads CASSTGHAAGELFF. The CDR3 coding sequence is TGTGCCAGCAGCACCGGACACGCGGCCGGGGAGCTGTTTTTT.

The CDR3 sequence is CSVGLGSYEQYF. The CDR3 bases are TGCAGCGTTGGTCTGGGATCCTACGAGCAGTACTTC. The V and J genes are TRBV29-1 and TRBJ2-7; D is unresolved. This CDR3 contains 12 residues. V was shortened by 4 bases and J by 1 base, with 8 bases between the two germline ends. In germline, CDR1 is SQVTM, CDR2 ANQGSEA.